This T cell receptor (beta chain) was identified in a study of T cell responses to AZD1222 COVID-19 vaccine. Overall study results and limits: Baseline antibody screening turned up just a handful of seropositive AZD1222 recipients. White British people made up most donors, females outnumbered males, and clonal diversity was possibly underestimated. The study found Spike-specific TCR breadth and depth rose after two AZD1222 doses. Spike-wide coverage was observed for vaccine-associated CD4 TCRs, with dominant responses at 160-218 and 743-854.

Method: immunoSEQ multiplex PCR; TCRdb's copy keeps in-frame clones and lacks some. The sample shows 95,000 to 150,000 clones, 70% to 90% of them seen only once. In germline, CDR1 is MGHRA, CDR2 YSYEKL. The J segment lost 4 bases and the V segment lost 1 base, leaving 8 bases of the junction unmatched. This CDR3 is built from 18 residues. Note on this clone: Its antigen is currently unknown.

This TCR came from an adult in good health. The chain joins TRBV4-1 to TRBJ2-5; 14 bases are a match to TRBD2. Sample: peripheral blood, taken on day 0 of AZD1222 vaccination. CDR3 in amino acids: CASSQAGTSGGRSETQYF. The CDR3 nucleotides read TGCGCCAGCAGCCAAGCGGGGACTAGCGGGGGTCGGTCAGAGACCCAGTACTTC.